These T cell receptor beta chains were read from a single sample in a study of PD-1 blockade in classical Hodgkin lymphoma. Profiling relied on immunoSEQ multiplex PCR, and the TCRdb table lists in-frame clones only, not all of them. The sample records about 25,000 clones, 72% being singletons. The sequenced sample was peripheral blood mononuclear cells (PBMCs), obtained before the fourth cycle of nivolumab. These receptors originate from a human donor with classical Hodgkin lymphoma. CDR3s include the opening cysteine and the closing phenylalanine or tryptophan. A D gene is named only where the DNA matches it firmly. For some rows the clone size is stated as once, few or many, or as a class when expanded; others skip it.

>TRBJ1-1|.|TRBV5-1|.
CASSLGRGGTEAFF
TGCGCCAGCAGCTTGGGCAGGGGAGGGACTGAAGCTTTCTTT
>TRBJ2-3|.|TRBV11-2|TRBD1
CASSLRGQLTDTQYF
TGTGCCAGCAGCTTAAGGGGGCAGTTAACAGATACGCAGTATTTT
>TRBJ1-6|.|TRBV7-3|.
CASSLSQGTNSPLHF
TGTGCCAGCAGCTTGAGCCAGGGGACGAATTCACCCCTCCACTTT
>TRBJ1-4|.|TRBV7-2|.
CASSFTALLGEKLFF
TGTGCCAGCAGCTTCACCGCCTTATTGGGGGAAAAACTGTTTTTT
>TRBJ2-5|.|TRBV11-2|TRBD2
CASSPRTSGEKTQYF
TGTGCCAGCAGCCCCCGGACTAGCGGGGAAAAGACCCAGTACTTC
>TRBJ1-6|few|TRBV28|TRBD1
CASTIPLGQGASPLHF
TGTGCCAGCACAATTCCCCTAGGACAGGGGGCTTCACCCCTCCACTTT
>TRBJ2-5|.|TRBV6-1|.
CASSGGDWRETQYF
TGTGCCAGCAGTGGAGGGGACTGGCGGGAGACCCAGTACTTC
>TRBJ2-1|.|TRBV13|TRBD2
CASSFGAGGINEQFF
TGTGCCAGCAGCTTTGGAGCGGGGGGGATAAATGAGCAGTTCTTC
>TRBJ1-4|.|TRBV4-2|.
CASSQVVWTLGATNEKLFF
TGTGCCAGCAGCCAAGTCGTGTGGACGTTGGGGGCAACTAATGAAAAACTGTTTTTT
>TRBJ1-6|.|TRBV4-3|.
CASSPDSSSYNSPLHF
TGCGCCAGCAGCCCGGACAGTAGCTCCTATAATTCACCCCTCCACTTT
>TRBJ2-5|.|TRBV4-3|.
CASSQDLSSQETQYF
TGCGCCAGCAGCCAAGATCTATCTAGCCAAGAGACCCAGTACTTC
>TRBJ1-4|.|TRBV30|.
CAWSVLREKLFF
TGTGCCTGGAGTGTACTTCGGGAAAAACTGTTTTTT
>TRBJ2-1|.|TRBV27|TRBD1
CASTPGTGAPNEQFF
TGTGCCAGCACCCCCGGGACAGGGGCACCCAATGAGCAGTTCTTC
>TRBJ2-6|.|TRBV5-7|.
CASSFRDPSSGANVLTF
TGTGCCAGCAGCTTTAGGGACCCCAGCTCTGGGGCCAACGTCCTGACTTTC
>TRBJ1-5|.|TRBV5-8|TRBD1
CASSLRGQAINQPQHF
TGTGCCAGCAGCTTGAGAGGACAGGCCATAAATCAGCCCCAGCATTTT
>TRBJ2-3|.|TRBV4-1|.
CASSQHPPRRGGTDTQYF
TGCGCCAGCAGCCAACACCCACCACGCCGGGGCGGCACAGATACGCAGTATTTT
>TRBJ1-6|.|TRBV6-1|.
CASRRQGADNSPLHF
TGTGCCAGCAGACGCCAGGGAGCTGATAATTCACCCCTCCACTTT
>TRBJ1-2|few|TRBV7-2|.
CASSLFRPNYGYTF
TGTGCCAGCAGCTTGTTCAGACCTAACTATGGCTACACCTTC
>TRBJ2-3|.|TRBV7-9|.
CASSLNVGLRTDTQYF
TGTGCCAGCAGTCTGAATGTCGGCTTAAGAACAGATACGCAGTATTTT
>TRBJ2-3|.|TRBV5-1|TRBD1
CASRTGSYDTQYF
TGCGCCAGCCGGACAGGGAGCTATGATACGCAGTATTTT
>TRBJ2-5|.|TRBV11-2|.
CASHRTGAITQYF
TGTGCCAGCCACCGGACCGGGGCCATAACCCAGTACTTC
>TRBJ1-1|.|TRBV5-4|TRBD1
CASSDRGKDTEAFF
TGTGCCAGCTCGGACAGGGGGAAGGACACTGAAGCTTTCTTT
>TRBJ2-1|few|TRBV5-1|.
CASSFSTKNEQFF
TGCGCCAGCAGCTTCTCCACAAAAAATGAGCAGTTCTTC
>TRBJ2-3|.|TRBV11-3|TRBD2
CASSFRSGGSGDTQYF
TGTGCCAGCAGCTTCCGAAGCGGGGGCTCTGGGGATACGCAGTATTTT
>TRBJ1-2|.|TRBV11-2|.
CASSLERLDYGYTF
TGTGCCAGCAGCTTAGAGCGACTAGACTATGGCTACACCTTC
>TRBJ1-2|once|TRBV7-9|TRBD1
CASDQGGNYGYTF
TGTGCCAGCGACCAGGGGGGGAACTATGGCTACACCTTC
>TRBJ2-7|many|TRBV7-9|TRBD2
CASSRGEGGQGGEQYF
TGTGCCAGCAGCCGGGGGGAAGGCGGGCAGGGAGGCGAGCAGTACTTC
>TRBJ1-1|.|TRBV5-1|TRBD1
CASSLNTAGGTEAFF
TGCGCCAGCAGCCTCAACACCGCAGGGGGGACTGAAGCTTTCTTT
>TRBJ1-2|.|TRBV5-6|.
CASTTHEGGLYGYTF
TGTGCCAGCACCACTCACGAGGGGGGCCTCTATGGCTACACCTTC
>TRBJ1-1|.|TRBV5-4|.
CASSLDPALNTEAFF
TGTGCCAGCAGCTTGGATCCAGCATTGAACACTGAAGCTTTCTTT
>TRBJ1-2|.|TRBV9|.
CASSNWGGGYTF
TGTGCCAGCAGTAATTGGGGGGGTGGCTACACCTTC
>TRBJ1-2|few|TRBV4-3|TRBD1
CASSQFGTGGVGYGYTF
TGCGCCAGCAGCCAGTTCGGGACAGGGGGCGTTGGCTATGGCTACACCTTC
>TRBJ2-7|.|TRBV4-1|.
CASSQDYGVRPPYERYF
TGCGCCAGCAGCCAAGATTATGGAGTCAGGCCTCCCTACGAGCGGTACTTC
>TRBJ1-2|.|TRBV4-3|TRBD1
CASSHLGQGAPVGF
TGCGCCAGCAGCCACTTGGGACAGGGGGCACCTGTGGGCTTC
>TRBJ2-1|.|TRBV9|.
CASGIGDTYNEQFF
TGTGCCAGCGGAATCGGGGATACCTACAATGAGCAGTTCTTC
>TRBJ1-6|.|TRBV2|TRBD1
CASRGTGTPLHF
TGTGCCAGCAGGGGGACAGGGACTCCCCTCCACTTT
>TRBJ1-2|.|TRBV11-2|.
CASSLNLKGSRYGYTF
TGTGCCAGCAGCTTAAATCTGAAGGGGTCGCGCTATGGCTACACCTTC
>TRBJ2-1|.|TRBV5-6|.
CASSLGPGSYNEQFF
TGTGCCAGCAGCTTGGGCCCTGGCTCCTACAATGAGCAGTTCTTC
>TRBJ2-2|.|TRBV5-5|.
CASSLGGVRTGELFF
TGTGCCAGCAGCTTGGGCGGGGTTCGAACCGGGGAGCTGTTTTTT
>TRBJ2-3|.|TRBV7-9|TRBD2
CASSSTWASGGGDTQYF
TGTGCCAGCAGCAGCACGTGGGCTAGCGGGGGGGGAGATACGCAGTATTTT
>TRBJ2-3|.|TRBV11-2|.
CASSRDMVTDTQYF
TGTGCCAGCAGCCGGGACATGGTCACAGATACGCAGTATTTT
>TRBJ2-5|many|TRBV27|TRBD2
CASSPTSEETQYF
TGTGCCAGCAGTCCCACTAGCGAAGAGACCCAGTACTTC
>TRBJ2-2|.|TRBV6-5|.
CASSYSRGGGELFF
TGTGCCAGCAGTTACTCAAGGGGTGGCGGGGAGCTGTTTTTT
>TRBJ1-6|.|TRBV2|.
CASKEDIHGATLHF
TGTGCCAGCAAGGAGGACATTCATGGCGCCACCCTCCACTTT
>TRBJ2-4|.|TRBV28|.
CASRHQGLAKNIQYF
TGTGCCAGCAGGCACCAGGGGCTAGCCAAAAACATTCAGTACTTC
>TRBJ1-6|.|TRBV15|.
CATSRDRSRGNNSPLHF
TGTGCCACCAGCAGAGATCGCTCTAGGGGGAATAATTCACCCCTCCACTTT
>TRBJ1-1|.|TRBV19|.
CASSLSPGGAATEAFF
TGTGCCAGTAGCCTCTCCCCCGGGGGCGCGGCCACTGAAGCTTTCTTT
>TRBJ1-4|few|TRBV7-2|TRBD1
CASSPRQGGTNEKLFF
TGTGCCAGCAGCCCGAGACAGGGGGGAACTAATGAAAAACTGTTTTTT
>TRBJ2-1|.|TRBV5-1|TRBD2
CASSPGLVSYNEQFF
TGCGCCAGCAGCCCAGGACTAGTATCCTACAATGAGCAGTTCTTC
>TRBJ1-5|.|TRBV4-1|TRBD1
CASSPGTGNDRNQPQHF
TGCGCCAGCAGTCCCGGGACAGGGAATGATAGGAATCAGCCCCAGCATTTT
>TRBJ1-3|.|TRBV5-1|.
CASSLLTGPSGNTIYF
TGCGCCAGCAGCCTCCTCACAGGGCCCTCTGGAAACACCATATATTTT
>TRBJ1-4|.|TRBV6-4|.
CAITGEGAVRTNEKLFF
TGTGCTATCACCGGAGAGGGTGCAGTAAGAACTAATGAAAAACTGTTTTTT
>TRBJ1-2|.|TRBV6-4|.
CASSYSTEPMSGYTF
TGTGCCAGCAGTTACTCTACGGAACCTATGAGTGGCTACACCTTC